Listed below are T cell receptor beta chains from one sample, sequenced in a study of OX40 agonist ivuxolimab in advanced cancers. TCRdb's table, derived via immunoSEQ multiplex PCR, lists solely in-frame clones and lacks some. The table has 75,000 to 100,000 clones, about 90% seen once; the top ten hold more than 5.5%. Here the sequenced sample was CD4+ or CD8+ T cells sorted from blood, taken in a trial of the OX40 agonist ivuxolimab. The receptors were sampled from an adult with an advanced solid tumor such as melanoma, head and neck, liver or kidney cancer. Each CDR3 is given with its conserved first and last residue. Fields, in order: J gene, D gene, V gene, clone size, CDR3 DNA, CDR3 protein. The D gene is left open where the match is weak. Where a row states a size, it is once, few, many or the class of an expanded clone; other rows omit it.

>TRBJ2-7|TRBD1|TRBV27|few
TGTGCCAGCAGTCCGTTGGACAGGGGGGGGAACGAGCAGTACTTC
CASSPLDRGGNEQYF
>TRBJ1-2|TRBD1|TRBV6-5|NA
TGTGCCAGCAGTCCCCGGGACAGGGATCCCTATGGCTACACCTTC
CASSPRDRDPYGYTF
>TRBJ2-5|TRBD1|TRBV14|NA
TGTGCCAGCAGCCATTTGGGACAGGGGGGGACGGAAGAGACCCAGTACTTC
CASSHLGQGGTEETQYF
>TRBJ2-1|NA|TRBV6-5|NA
TGTGCCAGCAGTTACGTGGGGACCCACAATGAGCAGTTCTTC
CASSYVGTHNEQFF
>TRBJ1-4|NA|TRBV19|NA
TGTGCCAGTAGTATAAAGGCCCAGAATGAAAAACTGTTTTTT
CASSIKAQNEKLFF
>TRBJ1-5|TRBD1|TRBV19|NA
TGTGCCAGTAGGAGGACAGGGGTAAACAATCAGCCCCAGCATTTT
CASRRTGVNNQPQHF
>TRBJ2-2|NA|TRBV5-8|NA
TGTGCCAGCAGCGTCATTCGGGAGCTGTTTTTT
CASSVIRELFF
>TRBJ2-7|TRBD2|TRBV13|NA
TGTGCCAGTAGCGGGAGCTCCTACGAGCAGTACTTC
CASSGSSYEQYF
>TRBJ2-3|TRBD2|TRBV7-7|NA
TGTGCTAGCAGCTTAGGCGGCGGGAGGACTCCAGATACGCAGTATTTT
CASSLGGGRTPDTQYF
>TRBJ2-1|TRBD1|TRBV11-2|NA
TGTGCCAGCAGCTTAGCGGGACAGGGGTTGGTTGAGCAGTTCTTC
CASSLAGQGLVEQFF
>TRBJ1-5|TRBD1|TRBV9|NA
TGTGCCAGCAGCGGACAGGGGGAACAGCCCCAGCATTTT
CASSGQGEQPQHF
>TRBJ2-1|TRBD1|TRBV7-8|NA
TGTGCCAGCAGCTTAGCCCCCGGGACAGGGGTTTACAATGAGCAGTTCTTC
CASSLAPGTGVYNEQFF
>TRBJ1-5|NA|TRBV6-1|NA
TGTGCCAGCAGTCCCAAGGGGGGAGGAGGCCAGCCCCAGCATTTT
CASSPKGGGGQPQHF
>TRBJ1-2|NA|TRBV30|NA
TGTGCCTGGAGTGACCAAACAGGAGGCTACACCTTC
CAWSDQTGGYTF
>TRBJ1-2|NA|TRBV14|NA
TGTGCCAGCAGCCCCTTGGATAGCGGAGCCTATGGCTACACCTTC
CASSPLDSGAYGYTF
>TRBJ1-5|NA|TRBV21-1|NA
TGTGCCAGCAGCAAAATCGAAAAGGAAACACTGGATAGCAATCAGCCCCAGCATTTT
CASSKIEKETLDSNQPQHF
>TRBJ1-2|NA|TRBV6-5|NA
TGTGCCAGCAGTTCTATGGCCGGCGGCTACACCTTC
CASSSMAGGYTF
>TRBJ2-3|NA|TRBV9|NA
TGTGCCAGCAGCGTAGTCGGGGGCGACCCTAGCACAGATACGCAGTATTTT
CASSVVGGDPSTDTQYF
>TRBJ1-1|NA|TRBV30|NA
TGTGCCTGGACCAGGGCCCTGAACACTGAAGCTTTCTTT
CAWTRALNTEAFF
>TRBJ2-3|NA|TRBV5-4|once
TGTGCCAGCAGCTATCAGACTAGTAGAGCGCAGTATTTT
CASSYQTSRAQYF
>TRBJ1-5|NA|TRBV27|NA
TGTGCCAGCAGTCTTACCCCGGGGGGGCCCCAGCATTTT
CASSLTPGGPQHF
>TRBJ2-7|NA|TRBV4-1|NA
TGCGCCAGCAGCGCCGACTCCTACGAGCAGTACTTC
CASSADSYEQYF
>TRBJ1-6|NA|TRBV6-1|medium-sized
TGTGCCAGCTGGGAGGCGGGTAATTCACCCCTCCACTTT
CASWEAGNSPLHF
>TRBJ2-7|TRBD1|TRBV6-1|NA
TGTGCCACCACTATCGACAGGGGCTACGAGCAGTACTTC
CATTIDRGYEQYF
>TRBJ2-3|NA|TRBV30|NA
TGTGCCTGGAGGCCCCGACAGAATGTCAAGACAGATACGCAGTATTTT
CAWRPRQNVKTDTQYF